The entry below gives a single T cell receptor beta chain sequence along with its context. These data come from a study of monozygotic twins with inflammatory bowel disease. From germline, CDR1 is MNHNY and CDR2 SVGAGI (reference sequence). The CDR3 is 14 residues long. Each CDR3 protein gets one entry in TCRdb, which reprocessed the 5' RACE reads and gives no DNA. The listing contains some 440,000 distinct CDR3 sequences. The origin of this receptor is a human donor with ulcerative colitis or Crohn's disease, or a healthy co-twin of an affected twin (not recorded which). This chain connects TRBV6-6 to TRBJ1-1. The specimen sequenced was blood. Here the CDR3 reads CASSYEGRSTEAFF.